The present entry profiles one T cell receptor (beta chain) with its context. This table comes from immunoSEQ multiplex PCR, and its TCRdb copy is limited to in-frame clones, with some not included. The table shows approximately 90,000 clones, with roughly 94% occurring only once. These data belong to a study of T cell changes during pregnancy in multiple sclerosis. The V gene lost 7 bases and the J gene lost 5 bases, with 17 bases spanning the gap. CDR3 size: 14 residues. Germline CDR1 is LNHDA and CDR2 is SQIVND (reference sequence). This chain uses TRBV19 with TRBJ1-2; D perhaps matches TRBD1 (5 bases). The specimen comprised peripheral blood, sampled in the third trimester of pregnancy. The receptor was isolated from a female donor with multiple sclerosis, enrolled in a pregnancy study. The CDR3 is CASTRRGILYGYTF. The DNA for the CDR3 is TGTGCCAGTACCAGGCGGGGGATCCTATATGGCTACACCTTC.